One and the same sample provided the 27 T cell receptor beta chains below, sequenced in a study of molecular identifiers for immune sequencing clone quantification. TCRdb reprocessed the PCR reads with MiXCR, giving one entry per CDR3 protein. The sample carries roughly 630,000 distinct CDR3 sequences, 25% recorded once. What was sequenced was naive CD8+ T cells from blood, with Jurkat cell RNA spiked in. The sample's subset: FACS-sorted CD8+CD4-CCR7+CD45RA+ naive T cells. Receptor source: a human donor in good health. Some libraries in this study had Jurkat cell RNA spiked in.

The table lists this clonotype with a few counts. The rearrangement joins TRBV7-2 to TRBJ2-2, with D perhaps matching TRBD1 or TRBD2 (5 bases each). CDR3 length: 15 residues. Germline V CDR1 and CDR2: SGHTA, FQGNSA. V was cut by 5 bases and J by 1 base, with 11 bases left in between. CDR3 DNA sequence: TGTGCCAGCAGCGAGGGACCACAGAACACCGGGGAGCTGTTTTTT. Its protein product is CASSEGPQNTGELFF.

This clonotype was seen only a few times. J is TRBJ2-5 and V is TRBV9; 13 nucleotides match TRBD2. V was clipped by 4 bases and J by 2 bases; unmatched bases: 8. CDR1 SGDLS and CDR2 YYNGEE come from the germline V gene. The CDR3 loop spans 17 amino acids. The CDR3 sequence is CASSRTSGSLGQETQYF. Here the CDR3 DNA reads TGTGCCAGCAGCAGGACTAGCGGGAGTTTAGGGCAAGAGACCCAGTACTTC.

The sample holds many counts of this clonotype. The chain combines TRBV10-3 with TRBJ2-3; maybe TRBD1 (5 bases). Trimming stripped 6 bases from V and 0 bases from J, with 7 bases between. The CDR3 extends over 13 amino acids. Looked up from germline, CDR1 is ENHRY and CDR2 is SYGVKD. DNA for the CDR3: TGTGCCATCAGCAGGGATAGCACAGATACGCAGTATTTT. The encoded protein is CAISRDSTDTQYF.

In its sample, this clonotype was seen a few times. The chain has TRBV9 and TRBJ2-3; 14 bases agree with TRBD2. From germline, CDR1 is SGDLS and CDR2 YYNGEE. The CDR3 length is 17 residues. The V segment lost 3 bases and the J segment 4 bases; nucleotides outside the gene matches: 7. As DNA, the CDR3 is TGTGCCAGCAGCGACGAGACTAGCGGGGGGGTAGCAGATACGCAGTATTTT. Translating it yields CASSDETSGGVADTQYF.

This chain connects TRBV14 to TRBJ1-3; unclear D gene. The germline V gene has CDR1 SGHDN and CDR2 FVKESK. The V gene lost 1 base and the J gene lost 1 base, with 11 bases spanning the gap. This CDR3 is 16 amino acids long. For the CDR3, the DNA is TGTGCCAGCAGCCAAGCGACGGCGAGATCTGGAAACACCATATATTTT. It yields the protein CASSQATARSGNTIYF. Full variable domain (remainder filled in from reference TRBV14 and TRBJ1-3): EAGVTQFPSHSVIEKGQTVTLRCDPISGHDNLYWYRRVMGKEIKFLLHFVKESKQDESGMPNNRFLAERTGGTYSTLKVQPAELEDSGVYFCASSQATARSGNTIYFGEGSWLTVV.

Comments on this clonotype: A read error is possible here, since a much larger clone lies one base away. CDR3 residues: CASSCASRTEAFF. The CDR3 region has the DNA TGTGCCAGCAGTTGTGCGTCTCGCACTGAAGCTTTCTTT. The V and J genes are TRBV6-2 or TRBV6-3 and TRBJ1-1; D ambiguous. Germline loops: CDR1 MNHEY, CDR2 SVGEGT. The ends were cut back, 4 bases at V and 4 bases at J, with 10 bases in the middle. The CDR3 consists of 13 residues.

The chain links TRBV6-5 to TRBJ1-5, with D unresolved. V shed 2 bases and J shed 10 bases, with 15 bases lying between them. Germline V gives CDR1 MNHEY, CDR2 SVGAGI. The CDR3 sequence is 14 residues long. This chain's CDR3 is CASSYGRVGSPQHF. CDR3 nucleotides: TGTGCCAGCAGTTACGGCAGAGTTGGCAGCCCCCAGCATTTT.

This clonotype was observed many times. The CDR3 region is CASSAFKGREMEAFF. CDR3 DNA: TGTGCCAGCAGTGCCTTCAAGGGACGTGAGATGGAAGCTTTCTTT. This sequence joins TRBV2 and TRBJ1-1, with D maybe TRBD1 (5 bases). V was clipped by 4 bases and J by 8 bases, with 20 bases between them. This CDR3 spans 15 amino acids. Per germline, CDR1 SNHLY and CDR2 FYNNEI.

This clonotype was seen many times. This chain uses TRBV7-9 with TRBJ1-1, with TRBD1 identical over 9 bases. The CDR3 length is 14 residues. Germline values: CDR1 SEHNR, CDR2 FQNEAQ (reference sequence). J was trimmed by 4 bases and V by 4 bases; bases with no gene match: 4. The CDR3 reads CASSSRQGGTEAFF. CDR3 bases: TGTGCCAGCAGCTCACGACAGGGGGGCACTGAAGCTTTCTTT.

About this clonotype: A much larger clone sits a single nucleotide away, making a read error possible. The rearrangement joins TRBV6-1 to TRBJ1-1; no clear D. Germline-derived CDR1 and CDR2 are MNHNS and SASEGT. The CDR3 totals 14 residues. V was clipped by 6 bases and J by 1 base, with 12 bases between them. CDR3 bases: TGTGCCAGCAGAGCGGCCGACGAGAACACTGAAGCTTTCTTT. This gives the protein CASRAADENTEAFF.

This clonotype has a handful of counts. The chain carries TRBV2 and TRBJ2-1; no reliable D call. Looked up from germline, CDR1 is SNHLY and CDR2 is FYNNEI. Trimming cost V 3 bases and J 8 bases, with 20 bases left between them. The CDR3 loop spans 16 amino acids. CDR3 nucleotide sequence: TGTGCCAGCAGTGATTCTCTCGCCTCAGAACCCCATGAGCAGTTCTTC. Its protein is CASSDSLASEPHEQFF. Drawing the rest from reference TRBV2 and TRBJ2-1, the complete variable domain is EPEVTQTPSHQVTQMGQEVILRCVPISNHLYFYWYRQILGQKVEFLVSFYNNEISEKSEIFDDQFSVERPDGSNFTLKIRSTKLEDSAMYFCASSDSLASEPHEQFFGPGTRLTVL.

In its sample, this clonotype was seen many times. The CDR3 nucleotides read TGTGCCAGCAGCGCGGGGACTGGGGGACCTCTAGCTTTCTTT. Its protein is CASSAGTGGPLAFF. The chain recombines TRBV7-9 with TRBJ1-1; the D gene is possibly TRBD1 (5 bases). V lost 5 bases, J lost 10 bases, and 20 bases lay in between. There are 14 residues in the CDR3. The germline V gene encodes CDR1 SEHNR and CDR2 FQNEAQ (reference sequence).

With regard to this clonotype: Just one base apart from a much larger clone, this may be a read error. The chain employs TRBV7-6 and TRBJ2-7; D call uncertain. The V end was cut by 8 bases, the J end by 6 bases, with 20 bases between. This CDR3 spans 14 amino acids. Germline V lookup: CDR1 SGHVS, CDR2 FNYEAQ. DNA of the CDR3: TGTGCCAGCCAGGCCGGCCCGGAGTTAGGCGAGCAGTACTTC. The encoded protein is CASQAGPELGEQYF.

V gene TRBV11-2 combines with J gene TRBJ2-3, with a possible D match to TRBD1 (5 bases). The ends were cut back, 5 bases at V and 4 bases at J, with 19 bases in the middle. The CDR3 length is 16 residues. In germline, CDR1 is SGHAT, CDR2 FQNNGV. The CDR3 bases are TGTGCCAGCAGCCCACCCCCAGGGTTACGCCCAGATACGCAGTATTTT. Amino acids: CASSPPPGLRPDTQYF. The full variable domain, its missing parts supplied by reference TRBV11-2 and TRBJ2-3, is EAGVAQSPRYKIIEKRQSVAFWCNPISGHATLYWYQQILGQGPKLLIQFQNNGVVDDSQLPKDRFSAERLKGVDSTLKIQPAKLEDSAVYLCASSPPPGLRPDTQYFGPGTRLTVL.

The table lists this clonotype with many counts. The chain joins TRBV20-1 to TRBJ2-7; D perhaps matches TRBD2 (6 bases). Trimming pared 5 bases from V and 2 bases from J, leaving 16 bases between. The CDR3 runs 14 residues. The germline gives CDR1 DFQATT, CDR2 SNEGSKA (reference sequence). As DNA, the CDR3 is TGCAGTGCTCGTTGGCCTAGCGTAACCTACGAGCAGTACTTC. Protein product: CSARWPSVTYEQYF.

This chain connects TRBV5-6 to TRBJ1-4, with 9 bases matching TRBD1. Trimming at V came to 3 bases and at J to 12 bases, leaving 15 bases not matched to a gene. CDR3 length: 16 residues. CDR1 is SGHDT, CDR2 YYEEEE, per germline. CDR3 DNA: TGTGCCAGCAGCTCGACCCCCGGGACAGGGTTGCGAGAACTGTTTTTT. It encodes CASSSTPGTGLRELFF.

For this clonotype: This may be a read error: a much more frequent sequence differs by one nucleotide. The V call is TRBV9, the J call TRBJ2-7, with TRBD2 identical over 8 bases. This CDR3 spans 14 amino acids. Germline loops: CDR1 SGDLS, CDR2 YYNGEE. DNA for the CDR3: TGTGCCAGCAGCCCGGGAGGGCCCGCCTACGAGCAGTGCTTC. It specifies CASSPGGPAYEQCF.

Regarding this clonotype: A much larger clone sits a single nucleotide away, making a read error possible. The V and J genes are TRBV28 and TRBJ2-3, with no clear D. The CDR3 loop spans 11 amino acids. Germline CDR1 MDHEN, CDR2 SYDVKM. CDR3 in amino acids: CACSFSTTQYF. DNA for the CDR3: TGTGCCTGCAGTTTCAGTACTACGCAGTATTTT.

The V and J genes are TRBV19 and TRBJ1-3; perhaps TRBD1 as D (6 bases). Trimming removed 7 bases at V and 0 bases at J, with 7 bases between. The CDR3 has 13 residues. Per the germline V gene, CDR1 is LNHDA and CDR2 is SQIVND (reference sequence). CDR3: CASTGVSGNTIYF. The CDR3 region has the DNA TGTGCCAGTACAGGGGTCTCTGGAAACACCATATATTTT.

This clonotype was picked up one time. A much more abundant neighbour one base away suggests this may be a read error. The rearrangement uses TRBV4-1 and TRBJ2-5; TRBD1 matches 10 bases. The germline gives CDR1 MGHRA, CDR2 YSYEKL. This CDR3 spans 17 amino acids. The CDR3 is CAGSQLPTGGFKETQYF. Written as DNA, the CDR3 is TGCGCCGGCAGCCAACTACCGACAGGGGGCTTTAAAGAGACCCAGTACTTC.

The rearrangement joins TRBV19 to TRBJ2-3; possibly TRBD1 for D (7 bases). This CDR3 has 13 amino acids. The V gene's germline CDR1 is LNHDA and CDR2 SQIVND (reference sequence). V dropped 9 bases and J dropped 4 bases, with 14 bases sitting between them. The DNA of the CDR3 is TGTGCCAGCCACTCCAGGGGGGCAGATACGCAGTATTTT. Translated, it gives CASHSRGADTQYF.

The sample holds a few counts of this clonotype. The chain couples TRBV28 to TRBJ2-1, with D possibly being TRBD1 or TRBD2 (6 bases each). In germline, CDR1 is MDHEN, CDR2 SYDVKM. The germline V and J ends were trimmed by 3 bases and 6 bases, with 12 bases remaining between them. This CDR3 comprises 14 residues. CDR3 sequence (DNA): TGTGCCAGCAGTTTCACGGGGGCGCTCAATGAGCAGTTCTTC. Translation: CASSFTGALNEQFF.

This chain links TRBV11-2 with TRBJ1-3; D ambiguous. The CDR3 spans 17 residues. The V and J ends lost 5 bases and 0 bases respectively, with 17 bases between them. CDR1 and CDR2 (germline): SGHAT, FQNNGV. This chain's CDR3 is CASSPPRSSSSGNTIYF. Here the CDR3 DNA reads TGTGCCAGCAGCCCGCCGCGTTCTTCAAGCTCTGGAAACACCATATATTTT.

Comment on this clonotype: In this CDR3 the conserved last residue, phenylalanine or tryptophan, is missing, so a read error is likely. The chain couples TRBV29-1 to TRBJ2-1, with D possibly called TRBD1 or TRBD2 (5 bases each). Germline lookup yields CDR1 SQVTM and CDR2 ANQGSEA. The CDR3 is 12 amino acids. V lost 3 bases and J lost 8, with 11 bases in between. The CDR3 is CSVESVGDEQFS. The CDR3 DNA reads TGCAGCGTTGAGTCAGTGGGGGATGAGCAGTTCTCC.

This clonotype was picked up a small number of times. The CDR3 region is CASSQVLMMNTEAFF. Here the CDR3 DNA reads TGCGCCAGCAGCCAAGTTCTGATGATGAACACTGAAGCTTTCTTT. The chain uses TRBV4-3 and TRBJ1-1; D is ambiguous. There are 15 residues in the CDR3. The ends were cut back, 1 base at V and 0 bases at J, with 9 bases in the middle. CDR1 and CDR2 from the germline V gene are LGHNA and YSLEER.

This clonotype occurred many times. CDR3 loop: CASSLGLAGVETQYF. In DNA, the CDR3 is TGTGCCAGCAGTCTGGGACTAGCGGGAGTAGAGACCCAGTACTTC. The chain links TRBV28 to TRBJ2-5; TRBD2 matches at 14 bases. V lost 5 bases and J lost 4; bases outside the gene matches: 3. The CDR3 has 15 amino acids. Germline CDR1 and CDR2: MDHEN and SYDVKM.

The V gene is TRBV6-5, the J gene TRBJ2-1, with 13 bases fitting TRBD2. V lost 2 bases, J lost 8 bases, and 3 bases stayed unmatched. This CDR3 spans 15 amino acids. From germline, CDR1 is MNHEY and CDR2 SVGAGI. Here the CDR3 DNA reads TGTGCCAGCAGTTACGGGACTAGCGGGATAGATGAGCAGTTCTTC. Translated: CASSYGTSGIDEQFF.